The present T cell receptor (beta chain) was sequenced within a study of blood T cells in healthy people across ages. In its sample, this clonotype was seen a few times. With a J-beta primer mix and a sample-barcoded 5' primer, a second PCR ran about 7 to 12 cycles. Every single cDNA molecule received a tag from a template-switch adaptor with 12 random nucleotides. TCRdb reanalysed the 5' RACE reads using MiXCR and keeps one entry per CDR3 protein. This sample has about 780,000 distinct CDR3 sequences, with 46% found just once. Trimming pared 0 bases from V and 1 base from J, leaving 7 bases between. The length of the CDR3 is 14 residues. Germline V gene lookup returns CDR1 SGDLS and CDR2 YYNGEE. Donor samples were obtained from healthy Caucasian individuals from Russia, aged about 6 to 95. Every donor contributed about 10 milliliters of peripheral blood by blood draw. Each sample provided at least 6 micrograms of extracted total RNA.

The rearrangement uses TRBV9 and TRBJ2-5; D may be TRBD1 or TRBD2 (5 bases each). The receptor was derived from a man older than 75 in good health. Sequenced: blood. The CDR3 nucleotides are TGTGCCAGCAGCGTAGAGGGGACCCAAGAGACCCAGTACTTC. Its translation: CASSVEGTQETQYF. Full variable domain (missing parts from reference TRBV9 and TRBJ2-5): DSGVTQTPKHLITATGQRVTLRCSPRSGDLSVYWYQQSLDQGLQFLIQYYNGEERAKGNILERFSAQQFPDLHSELNLSSLELGDSALYFCASSVEGTQETQYFGPGTRLLVL.